A selection of T cell receptor beta chains follows, all from one sample in a study of T cell responses to AZD1222 COVID-19 vaccine. Here immunoSEQ multiplex PCR was the method, and the copy in TCRdb shows in-frame clones only, minus some. The sample comprises approximately 160,000 clones, approximately 88% of which are singletons, and roughly 3.5% rests with the top ten. The sequenced sample was peripheral blood, obtained on day 0 of MenACWY control vaccination. These TCRs come from an adult in good health. CDR3s include the opening cysteine and the closing phenylalanine or tryptophan. Fields, in order: CDR3 protein, CDR3 length, V gene.

CASSPSGLGGYTF,13,TRBV27
CASFGTGINYGYTF,14,TRBV28
CASRDQGVSNQPQHF,15,TRBV6-5
CASSLEASYRNEQFF,15,TRBV7-2
CASSLQQESNRDEKLFF,17,TRBV4-1
CASSLSSGGGNTIYF,15,TRBV5-1
CAISDPRQGGLSNQPQHF,18,TRBV10-3
CASSLAFGRGGYTEAFF,17,TRBV7-8
CASSPGGERNTEAFF,15,TRBV7-8
CASSPSGAINSPLHF,15,TRBV18
CASSTPGQGNTEAFF,15,TRBV18
CAGNRGTNYGYTF,13,TRBV30
CASSPGTDSYNEQFF,15,TRBV7-3
CATSTQGSGSEQFF,14,TRBV15
CASSQGYRGGYEQYF,15,TRBV7-8
CASSFDGNSPLHF,13,TRBV7-3
CASSQGQQEQYF,12,TRBV4-2
CASSNSGRAVHEQYF,15,TRBV6-6
CASRVTGTEAFF,12,TRBV19
CASSIGQREQYF,12,TRBV19
CASKTPGQGRAKNIQYF,17,TRBV28
CATSGRDETEAFF,13,TRBV24-1
CASSLDRGNTGELFF,15,TRBV7-2
CASSPQAWTEAFF,13,TRBV7-9
CASSSGPTGYTEAFF,15,TRBV28
CASSWGLGNEQYF,13,TRBV5-1
CASSRGQGGITEAFF,15,TRBV5-1
CASSVGETQYF,11,TRBV12-3/TRBV12-4
CASSILEVCLDF,12,TRBV13
CASSLSRRGTGELFF,15,TRBV28
CASSQYPRGEEKLFF,15,TRBV4-3
CASSPGDRIAEAFF,14,TRBV7-2
CAWRRGARSYGYTF,14,TRBV30
CASSRLDSNYGYTF,14,TRBV6-5
CASRLQQGRYGYTF,14,TRBV6-2/TRBV6-3
CASSLGASRTGGNTIYF,17,TRBV5-1
CAWEGRRKDTQYF,13,TRBV30
CASSLEPANQQFF,13,TRBV7-2
CASSPSGEYGYTF,13,TRBV18
CSVRDTLNYGYTF,13,TRBV29-1
CASSPTGTDYEQYF,14,TRBV18
CASRGGVGFPEAFF,14,TRBV27
CASSSRAGGYTEAFF,15,TRBV5-1
CSVGDYEQYF,10,TRBV29-1
CAWRMFYEQYF,11,TRBV30
CASSQEPGLAGLTADTQYF,19,TRBV4-2
CASSQDSGRAGGYTF,15,TRBV4-1
CASIQVAEQYF,11,TRBV2
CASSPNRVQGGTDTQYF,17,TRBV18
CASSLVASGRAFYEQYF,17,TRBV11-3
CASRTDRVMNTEAFF,15,TRBV27
CASSLVIEQFF,11,TRBV7-8
CASSEYTLNSPLHF,14,TRBV19
CASSFREGRGTGELFF,16,TRBV11-2
CASSFEGRTEAFF,13,TRBV5-1
CASSLGMGLAGKEQFF,16,TRBV13
CASSVVNGNYGYTF,14,TRBV9
CASSLSSGGGFYF,13,TRBV18
CASSTPGHGTDTQYF,15,TRBV28